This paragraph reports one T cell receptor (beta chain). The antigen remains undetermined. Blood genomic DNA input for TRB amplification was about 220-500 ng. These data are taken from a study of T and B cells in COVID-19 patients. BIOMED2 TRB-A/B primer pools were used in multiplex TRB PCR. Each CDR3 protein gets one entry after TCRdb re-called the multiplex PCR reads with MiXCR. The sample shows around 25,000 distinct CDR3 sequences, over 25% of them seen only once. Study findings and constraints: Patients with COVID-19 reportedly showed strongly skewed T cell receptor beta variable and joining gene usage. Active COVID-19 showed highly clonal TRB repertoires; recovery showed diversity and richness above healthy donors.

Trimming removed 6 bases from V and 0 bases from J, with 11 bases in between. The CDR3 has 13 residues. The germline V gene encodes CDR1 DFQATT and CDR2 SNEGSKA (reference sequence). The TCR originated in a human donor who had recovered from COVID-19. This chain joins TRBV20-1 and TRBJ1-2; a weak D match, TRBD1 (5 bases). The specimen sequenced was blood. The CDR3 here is CSAGTLTNYGYTF. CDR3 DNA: TGCAGTGCCGGGACCTTGACTAACTATGGCTACACCTTC.